These T cell receptor beta chains were read from a single sample in a study of PD-1 blockade in mismatch repair-deficient tumors. Generated by immunoSEQ multiplex PCR, the TCRdb table keeps only in-frame clones and is missing some. The table lists about 110,000 clones, over 65% of them singletons. Material: peripheral blood, obtained 60 weeks after starting pembrolizumab. The origin of the receptors is an adult with mismatch repair-deficient cancer. Each CDR3 is given with its conserved first and last residue. The order of the fields is clone size, J gene, V gene, D gene, CDR3 DNA, CDR3 protein. A D gene is named only where the DNA matches it firmly. Clone size is stated in some rows and not others, as once, few, many or a class when expanded.

clone_size: .; j_call: TRBJ2-7; v_call: TRBV12-5; d_call: TRBD1; cdr3_nt: TGTGCTAGTGGTTTGAACAGGGGTGTTACCTACGAGCAGTACTTC; cdr3_aa: CASGLNRGVTYEQYF
clone_size: once; j_call: TRBJ2-7; v_call: TRBV29-1; d_call: TRBD1; cdr3_nt: TGCAGCGTTGGGGGGACAGCGTCCTTTGGAGAGCAGTACTTC; cdr3_aa: CSVGGTASFGEQYF
clone_size: .; j_call: TRBJ2-5; v_call: TRBV15; d_call: .; cdr3_nt: TGTGCCACCAGCAGAGGGGGCGGAGAGACCCAGTACTTC; cdr3_aa: CATSRGGGETQYF
clone_size: .; j_call: TRBJ2-7; v_call: TRBV7-2; d_call: TRBD2; cdr3_nt: TGTGCCAGCAGCCAGGGAGCTAGCGGGTTCTACGAGCAGTGCTTC; cdr3_aa: CASSQGASGFYEQCF
clone_size: .; j_call: TRBJ2-1; v_call: TRBV19; d_call: TRBD2; cdr3_nt: TGTGCCAGTAGTAGACTAGCGGTACCTTCCGACAATGAGCAGTTCTTC; cdr3_aa: CASSRLAVPSDNEQFF
clone_size: .; j_call: TRBJ1-1; v_call: TRBV25-1; d_call: TRBD1; cdr3_nt: TGTGCCAGCAGTGGACAGGGAGGTTACACTGAAGCTTTCTTT; cdr3_aa: CASSGQGGYTEAFF
clone_size: few; j_call: TRBJ1-5; v_call: TRBV27; d_call: TRBD1; cdr3_nt: TGTGCCAGCAGTTTTCGACAGGGGAATCAGCCCCAGCATTTT; cdr3_aa: CASSFRQGNQPQHF
clone_size: .; j_call: TRBJ1-2; v_call: TRBV2; d_call: .; cdr3_nt: TGTGCCAGCAGTGTTAAGAAGGGGTTCGGCTATGGCTACACCTTC; cdr3_aa: CASSVKKGFGYGYTF
clone_size: .; j_call: TRBJ2-2; v_call: TRBV13; d_call: .; cdr3_nt: TGTGCCAGCAGCCCCTACTTCACCGGGGAGCTGTTTTTT; cdr3_aa: CASSPYFTGELFF
clone_size: .; j_call: TRBJ1-1; v_call: TRBV5-5; d_call: .; cdr3_nt: TGTGCCAGCAGCTTACAGGGAAGTGGTGAAGCTTTCTTT; cdr3_aa: CASSLQGSGEAFF
clone_size: .; j_call: TRBJ2-7; v_call: TRBV6-1; d_call: TRBD2; cdr3_nt: TGTGCCAGCAGTGTTACCCTACCACTAGCGGGAGCGGGCGAGCAGTACTTC; cdr3_aa: CASSVTLPLAGAGEQYF
clone_size: .; j_call: TRBJ2-1; v_call: TRBV14; d_call: TRBD1; cdr3_nt: TGTGCCAGCAGCCAGCAACCCTATGACAGGGGCTTCAATGAGCAGTTCTTC; cdr3_aa: CASSQQPYDRGFNEQFF
clone_size: .; j_call: TRBJ2-5; v_call: TRBV28; d_call: .; cdr3_nt: TGTGCCAGCAGTTTCGGACAGCACCAAGAGACCCAGTACTTC; cdr3_aa: CASSFGQHQETQYF
clone_size: .; j_call: TRBJ1-2; v_call: TRBV19; d_call: .; cdr3_nt: TGTGCCAGTAGCCCCCTAGGGGGGGGCTACACCTTC; cdr3_aa: CASSPLGGGYTF
clone_size: once; j_call: TRBJ2-1; v_call: TRBV7-3; d_call: .; cdr3_nt: TGTGCCAGCAGCTTAAATCCGGGACGAGGGAATGAGCAGTTCTTC; cdr3_aa: CASSLNPGRGNEQFF
clone_size: .; j_call: TRBJ1-2; v_call: TRBV9; d_call: .; cdr3_nt: TGTGCCAGCAGCGAGACACTGACGGGGTTCGGATATGGCTACACCTTC; cdr3_aa: CASSETLTGFGYGYTF
clone_size: once; j_call: TRBJ1-2; v_call: TRBV6-6; d_call: .; cdr3_nt: TGTGCCAGCAGGGCAGGGTATGACCAATATGGCTACACCTTC; cdr3_aa: CASRAGYDQYGYTF
clone_size: .; j_call: TRBJ2-7; v_call: TRBV6-5; d_call: .; cdr3_nt: TGTGCCAGCAGACTACACAGGGACTACGAGCAGTACTTC; cdr3_aa: CASRLHRDYEQYF
clone_size: .; j_call: TRBJ2-1; v_call: TRBV7-6; d_call: .; cdr3_nt: TGTGCCAGCAGCTTAGTTGCGGGGTTCTACAATGAGCAGTTCTTC; cdr3_aa: CASSLVAGFYNEQFF
clone_size: once; j_call: TRBJ1-1; v_call: TRBV5-5; d_call: .; cdr3_nt: TGTGCCAGCAGCTTGGATTACGTGAACACTGAAGCTTTCTTT; cdr3_aa: CASSLDYVNTEAFF
clone_size: .; j_call: TRBJ1-1; v_call: TRBV7-2; d_call: .; cdr3_nt: TGTGCCAGCAGCTTAGCGCGTGGGGACACTGAAGCTTTCTTT; cdr3_aa: CASSLARGDTEAFF
clone_size: few; j_call: TRBJ2-2; v_call: TRBV10-3; d_call: TRBD1; cdr3_nt: TGTGCCATCAGTGACGGGACAGGGGGGGCCGGGGAGCTGTTTTTT; cdr3_aa: CAISDGTGGAGELFF
clone_size: .; j_call: TRBJ1-6; v_call: TRBV19; d_call: TRBD1; cdr3_nt: TGTGCCAGTAGCTTGACAGGGGGCCAGTCACCCCTCCACTTT; cdr3_aa: CASSLTGGQSPLHF
clone_size: .; j_call: TRBJ1-1; v_call: TRBV19; d_call: .; cdr3_nt: TGTGCCAGTAGTACCCACAGGGATGGAACTGAAGCTTTCTTT; cdr3_aa: CASSTHRDGTEAFF
clone_size: .; j_call: TRBJ2-5; v_call: TRBV27; d_call: TRBD1; cdr3_nt: TGTGCCACTGGACAGGGGGCAGCCCCAGAGACCCAGTACTTC; cdr3_aa: CATGQGAAPETQYF
clone_size: .; j_call: TRBJ1-5; v_call: TRBV28; d_call: TRBD1; cdr3_nt: TGTGCCAGCCAGGGGGCTTTGTTGAAGCCCCAGCATTTT; cdr3_aa: CASQGALLKPQHF
clone_size: .; j_call: TRBJ2-2; v_call: TRBV10-1; d_call: TRBD2; cdr3_nt: TGCGCCAGCAGACTAGCGTCCAACACCGGGGAGCTGTTTTTT; cdr3_aa: CASRLASNTGELFF
clone_size: .; j_call: TRBJ2-3; v_call: TRBV7-9; d_call: .; cdr3_nt: TGTGCCAGCAGCCCTTATAGTGTATCAGATACGCAGTATTTT; cdr3_aa: CASSPYSVSDTQYF
clone_size: .; j_call: TRBJ2-3; v_call: TRBV9; d_call: TRBD2; cdr3_nt: TGTGCCAGCAGCGTAGGGGCTAGCGGAGTGGCTAACACAGATACGCAGTATTTT; cdr3_aa: CASSVGASGVANTDTQYF
clone_size: .; j_call: TRBJ1-5; v_call: TRBV19; d_call: .; cdr3_nt: TGTGCCAGTAGTTACCCTTCGGGCAATCAGCCCCAGCATTTT; cdr3_aa: CASSYPSGNQPQHF
clone_size: .; j_call: TRBJ2-7; v_call: TRBV5-4; d_call: TRBD1; cdr3_nt: TGTGCCAGCAGCCCGACAGGGGGATCCTACGAGCAGTACTTC; cdr3_aa: CASSPTGGSYEQYF
clone_size: few; j_call: TRBJ2-7; v_call: TRBV5-1; d_call: .; cdr3_nt: TGCGCCAGCAGCGTGGGGCTCGGTTACGAGCAGTACTTC; cdr3_aa: CASSVGLGYEQYF
clone_size: .; j_call: TRBJ2-3; v_call: TRBV9; d_call: TRBD1; cdr3_nt: TGTGCCAGCAGCGTAGGACAGGGAATGTTCGCAGATACGCAGTATTTT; cdr3_aa: CASSVGQGMFADTQYF
clone_size: few; j_call: TRBJ1-5; v_call: TRBV11-3; d_call: .; cdr3_nt: TGTGCCAGCAGCTTAGAGCAGGGACCCCAGCATTTT; cdr3_aa: CASSLEQGPQHF
clone_size: .; j_call: TRBJ2-1; v_call: TRBV9; d_call: TRBD2; cdr3_nt: TGTGCCAGCAGCGTAGGATTCAGCGGGGCCCCTCCAGACAATGAGCAGTTCTTC; cdr3_aa: CASSVGFSGAPPDNEQFF
clone_size: .; j_call: TRBJ1-1; v_call: TRBV4-1; d_call: .; cdr3_nt: TGCGCCAGCAGCTCGACAAGGGTGAACACTGAAGCTTTCTTT; cdr3_aa: CASSSTRVNTEAFF
clone_size: few; j_call: TRBJ1-2; v_call: TRBV28; d_call: .; cdr3_nt: TGTGCCAGCAGCCTAATAGCTAACTATGGCTACACCTTC; cdr3_aa: CASSLIANYGYTF
clone_size: few; j_call: TRBJ2-1; v_call: TRBV29-1; d_call: TRBD2; cdr3_nt: TGCAGCGTTGCCAGCGGGAGCGATGAGCAGTTCTTC; cdr3_aa: CSVASGSDEQFF
clone_size: .; j_call: TRBJ1-1; v_call: TRBV11-2; d_call: .; cdr3_nt: TGTGCCAGCAGCTTAGGAGGTCTTCAGACTGAAGCTTTCTTT; cdr3_aa: CASSLGGLQTEAFF
clone_size: .; j_call: TRBJ2-1; v_call: TRBV9; d_call: .; cdr3_nt: TGTGCCAGCAGTCGTAAACTAGCCGGGGAAGATGAGCAGTTCTTC; cdr3_aa: CASSRKLAGEDEQFF
clone_size: .; j_call: TRBJ2-1; v_call: TRBV20-1; d_call: TRBD1; cdr3_nt: TGCAGTGCCCCGACAGGGTATGAGCAGTTCTTC; cdr3_aa: CSAPTGYEQFF
clone_size: .; j_call: TRBJ1-1; v_call: TRBV6-5; d_call: .; cdr3_nt: TGTGCCAGCGGTCTCAAAAGGGAAGCTTTCTTT; cdr3_aa: CASGLKREAFF
clone_size: .; j_call: TRBJ1-1; v_call: TRBV19; d_call: .; cdr3_nt: TGTGCCAGTAGTGTGGGACGGATGAACACTGAAGCTTTCTTT; cdr3_aa: CASSVGRMNTEAFF
clone_size: .; j_call: TRBJ2-1; v_call: TRBV19; d_call: .; cdr3_nt: TGTGCCAGTAGTATAGGGGGCGGGGATGAGCAGTTCTTC; cdr3_aa: CASSIGGGDEQFF
clone_size: .; j_call: TRBJ1-4; v_call: TRBV29-1; d_call: .; cdr3_nt: TGCAGCGTTGAAAAACTCCTTGGGGAAAAACTGTTTTTT; cdr3_aa: CSVEKLLGEKLFF
clone_size: .; j_call: TRBJ1-4; v_call: TRBV2; d_call: TRBD1; cdr3_nt: TGTGCCAGCAGTGAGGACAGGGGGCGAGGGGGTGAAAAACTGTTTTTT; cdr3_aa: CASSEDRGRGGEKLFF
clone_size: .; j_call: TRBJ1-1; v_call: TRBV11-2; d_call: .; cdr3_nt: TGTGCCAGCAGCCCTTGGGGCACTGAAGCTTTCTTT; cdr3_aa: CASSPWGTEAFF
clone_size: .; j_call: TRBJ2-6; v_call: TRBV9; d_call: .; cdr3_nt: TGTGCCAGCAGCCCCGCCGGGACTCCCGGGGCTGGGGCCAACGTCCTGACTTTC; cdr3_aa: CASSPAGTPGAGANVLTF
clone_size: .; j_call: TRBJ1-2; v_call: TRBV5-4; d_call: TRBD1; cdr3_nt: TGTGCCAGCAGCCCCAGGGGGTTCTATGGCTACACCTTC; cdr3_aa: CASSPRGFYGYTF
clone_size: few; j_call: TRBJ2-2; v_call: TRBV7-3; d_call: TRBD1; cdr3_nt: TGTGCCAGCAGCTTAGACTCGGGGACAGGGGGTACCGGGGAGCTGTTTTTT; cdr3_aa: CASSLDSGTGGTGELFF
clone_size: .; j_call: TRBJ1-1; v_call: TRBV11-2; d_call: .; cdr3_nt: TGTGCCAGCAGCTCGTTCTTGGCCTTAAAGCCCACTGAAGCTTTCTTT; cdr3_aa: CASSSFLALKPTEAFF
clone_size: .; j_call: TRBJ2-3; v_call: TRBV13; d_call: TRBD2; cdr3_nt: TGTGCCAGCAGCTCGGGTATACTAGCGGGAGCCGCAGATACGCAGTATTTT; cdr3_aa: CASSSGILAGAADTQYF
clone_size: .; j_call: TRBJ2-7; v_call: TRBV5-4; d_call: TRBD2; cdr3_nt: TGTGCCAGCAGCCCCGGGACTAGCGGGATGGATTACGAGCAGTACTTC; cdr3_aa: CASSPGTSGMDYEQYF
clone_size: .; j_call: TRBJ2-5; v_call: TRBV5-1; d_call: TRBD1; cdr3_nt: TGCGCCAGCAGCTTCAACAGGGGGCGGGAGGAGACCCAGTACTTC; cdr3_aa: CASSFNRGREETQYF
clone_size: .; j_call: TRBJ2-7; v_call: TRBV5-4; d_call: TRBD2; cdr3_nt: TGTGCCAGCAGCTTGGGAGGGGCGGGAGCATACGAGCAGTACTTC; cdr3_aa: CASSLGGAGAYEQYF